A selection of T cell receptor beta chains follows, all from one sample in a study of radiotherapy plus CTLA-4 blockade in lung cancer. The data were produced by immunoSEQ multiplex PCR, yet TCRdb's version contains in-frame clones alone and is incomplete. This table holds 89,000 or so clones, 82% found once. The input for sequencing was peripheral blood, taken from a patient treated with radiotherapy plus ipilimumab. The receptor source for this set is a human donor with non-small cell lung cancer who had a partial response to radiotherapy plus ipilimumab. Both conserved end residues are part of each CDR3. D genes are given only for firm matches. Where a row states a size, it is once, few, many or the class of an expanded clone; other rows omit it.

V gene,J gene,clone size,D gene,CDR3 DNA,CDR3 protein
TRBV1,TRBJ1-1,-,-,TGCACCAGCAGCCAAGATAGGCCGGGGGTGTTCTGTGAAGCTTTCTTT,CTSSQDRPGVFCEAFF
TRBV11-2,TRBJ1-1,-,TRBD1,TGTGCCAGCAGCATGGGACAGCGCACTGAAGCTTTCTTT,CASSMGQRTEAFF
TRBV9,TRBJ2-1,-,TRBD2,TGTGCCAGCAGCGTCGGGGAGGGATTGGGCTACAATGAGCAGTTCTTC,CASSVGEGLGYNEQFF
TRBV19,TRBJ2-7,-,-,TGTGCCAGTAGGGGGGCCGGCTCCTACGAGCAGTACTTC,CASRGAGSYEQYF
TRBV6-6,TRBJ1-1,-,-,TGTGCCAGCAGCCCACAGGGGAACACTGAAGCTTTCTTT,CASSPQGNTEAFF
TRBV4-1,TRBJ2-1,-,TRBD2,TGCGCCAGCAGCCAAGGACTAGCGGGAACTAGAAGTGAGCAGTTCTTC,CASSQGLAGTRSEQFF
TRBV4-2,TRBJ1-5,-,TRBD1,TGTGCCAGCAGCATGGGACAGGAGTTTAATCAGCCCCAGCATTTT,CASSMGQEFNQPQHF
TRBV27,TRBJ1-5,-,-,TGTGCCAGCAGTTTAAGGGGACTGATCAATCAGCCCCAGCATTTT,CASSLRGLINQPQHF
TRBV5-8,TRBJ1-6,-,TRBD1,TGTGCCAGTACTAGGACAGGGAGCTCCTATAATTCACCCCTCCACTTT,CASTRTGSSYNSPLHF
TRBV9,TRBJ2-5,-,-,TGTGCCAGCAGCGTAGTCGGACTGAGTTCTGAGACCCAGTACTTC,CASSVVGLSSETQYF
TRBV9,TRBJ2-2,-,-,TGTGCCAGCAGCGGTGGGGAGGGGGGCAGGACCGGGGAGCTGTTTTTT,CASSGGEGGRTGELFF
TRBV11-2,TRBJ2-1,-,TRBD2,TGTGCCAGCAGCTGGGGACTAGCGGGAGTAATTGGTGAGCAGTTCTTC,CASSWGLAGVIGEQFF
TRBV7-9,TRBJ2-7,-,TRBD1,TGTGCCAGCAGCTTAACAACAGGGGGAAACGAGCAGTACTTC,CASSLTTGGNEQYF
TRBV9,TRBJ1-4,-,-,TGTGCCAGCAGCGTAGGTAGCGGGGCTAATGAAAAACTGTTTTTT,CASSVGSGANEKLFF
TRBV6-5,TRBJ2-7,-,TRBD1,TGTGCCAGCGGTCGGGACAGGGGGATCTACGAGCAGTACTTC,CASGRDRGIYEQYF
TRBV29-1,TRBJ2-1,-,-,TGCAGCGTTGAAGATCCTCTTTACAATGAGCAGTTCTTC,CSVEDPLYNEQFF
TRBV15,TRBJ2-6,-,-,TGTGCCACCAGCCCGCACAGGGCTGGGGCCAACGTCCTGACTTTC,CATSPHRAGANVLTF
TRBV6-5,TRBJ1-1,-,-,TGTGCCAGCAGTTTGAGGGTCCCAAACACTGAAGCTTTCTTT,CASSLRVPNTEAFF
TRBV30,TRBJ1-5,-,TRBD1,TGTGCCTGGAGCCCTCGGGACAGGGTCAATCAGCCCCAGCATTTT,CAWSPRDRVNQPQHF
TRBV6-5,TRBJ1-1,few,-,TGTGCCAGCGGGGCCTCAAACGCGGCTTTCTTT,CASGASNAAFF
TRBV18,TRBJ2-7,-,TRBD2,TGTGCCAGCTCACCCCAACCCCCGGGACTAGACGGGGAGCAGTACTTC,CASSPQPPGLDGEQYF
TRBV5-6,TRBJ2-7,-,TRBD2,TGTGCCAGCAGCTCGGGGGGTGGTATGTACTTC,CASSSGGGMYF
TRBV10-3,TRBJ2-5,-,TRBD2,TGTGCCATCAGTGAAGGGACTAGCGGTTCGCAAGAGACCCAGTACTTC,CAISEGTSGSQETQYF
TRBV7-9,TRBJ2-3,-,-,TGTGCCAGCAGCTTAAGAGCAGGATCCACAGATACGCAGTATTTT,CASSLRAGSTDTQYF
TRBV11-2,TRBJ2-1,-,TRBD2,TGTGCCAGCAGCTTAGTCATAGCGGGACCCTACAATGAGCAGTTCTTC,CASSLVIAGPYNEQFF
TRBV7-3,TRBJ2-6,-,TRBD1,TGTGCCAGCAGCTTGGGACAGAGCTCTGGGGCCAACGTCCTGACTTTC,CASSLGQSSGANVLTF
TRBV28,TRBJ2-7,-,-,TGTGCCAGCACCCTGGCCGGGAGTCCCTACGAGCAGTACTTC,CASTLAGSPYEQYF
TRBV27,TRBJ1-2,-,-,TGTGCCAGCCGCGGAGACAGAGGTGGCTACACCTTC,CASRGDRGGYTF
TRBV4-1,TRBJ1-4,-,-,TGCGCCAGCAGCCGCCTCTTTAATCAGGGTAATGAAAAACTGTTTTTT,CASSRLFNQGNEKLFF
TRBV7-2,TRBJ2-1,few,-,TGTGCCAGCAGCCCCCCCTCGCGTGGGAGCTACCCCTACAATGAGCAGTTCTTC,CASSPPSRGSYPYNEQFF
TRBV18,TRBJ2-7,once,-,TGTGCCAGCTCACAAAGGAGCTCCTACGAGCAGTACTTC,CASSQRSSYEQYF
TRBV5-5,TRBJ2-5,-,-,TGTGCCAGCAGCCAAGATTTGAGAGAGACCCAGTACTTC,CASSQDLRETQYF
TRBV10-3,TRBJ1-1,-,TRBD1,TGTGCCATCAGTGAGTCGTTCGGGACAGGGGGCACTGAAGCTTTCTTT,CAISESFGTGGTEAFF
TRBV29-1,TRBJ2-7,-,TRBD1,TGCAGCGCCGAGGACAGGCGCGAGCAGTACTTC,CSAEDRREQYF
TRBV6-1,TRBJ2-3,-,-,TGTGCCAGCAGTGTCTTAGATACGCAGTATTTT,CASSVLDTQYF
TRBV27,TRBJ1-2,-,TRBD1,TGTGCCAGCAGTTTGGGACAGGGTTTCGGCTACACCTTC,CASSLGQGFGYTF
TRBV11-2,TRBJ2-7,medium-sized,TRBD1,TGTGCCAGCAGCTACCCACAGGGGGCAAACCTCTACGAGCAGTACTTC,CASSYPQGANLYEQYF
TRBV7-9,TRBJ2-7,-,-,TGTGCCAGCTCAGGGGCGAGGTACGAGCAGTACTTC,CASSGARYEQYF
TRBV6-1,TRBJ2-3,-,TRBD1,TGTGCCAGCAGTGAAAGGGGACAGGGAAGAACAGATACGCAGTATTTT,CASSERGQGRTDTQYF
TRBV11-3,TRBJ2-5,-,-,TGTGCCAGCAGCTCCTCCGCCGGGACCCAGTACTTC,CASSSSAGTQYF
TRBV19,TRBJ2-7,-,-,TGTGCCAGTAGTCATAGAACCGGGGACGAGCAGTACTTC,CASSHRTGDEQYF
TRBV7-7,TRBJ1-1,-,-,TGTGCCAGCAGCTTAGACAGGAACACTGAAGCTTTCTTT,CASSLDRNTEAFF
TRBV5-1,TRBJ1-1,-,-,TGCGCCAGCAGCTTAGCAAGGGGAAAAATGAACACTGAAGCTTTCTTT,CASSLARGKMNTEAFF
TRBV13,TRBJ2-1,few,TRBD1,TGTGCCACCCAATCTCCGGACAGGGACTACAATGAGCAGTTCTTC,CATQSPDRDYNEQFF
TRBV19,TRBJ1-5,-,-,TGTGCCAGTAGTATCGTGACGGGGGATCAGCCCCAGCATTTT,CASSIVTGDQPQHF
TRBV5-5,TRBJ1-3,-,-,TGTGCCAGCAGCTATTCAGGGGCCGGAAACACCATATATTTT,CASSYSGAGNTIYF
TRBV19,TRBJ2-3,-,TRBD2,TGTGCCAGTAGTGCCTCTCCGTCGGCGGGAGCGACAGATACGCAGTATTTT,CASSASPSAGATDTQYF
TRBV4-2,TRBJ1-1,-,-,TGTGCCAGCAGCCAAGATCCAGCAGGGGTGAACACTGAAGCTTTCTTT,CASSQDPAGVNTEAFF
TRBV5-4,TRBJ2-3,few,-,TGTGCCAGCACCGGGACTTTAGGCACAGATACGCAGTATTTT,CASTGTLGTDTQYF
TRBV25-1,TRBJ2-4,-,TRBD1,TGTGCCAGCAGCCCCCCAGGGACAGTAAAAAACATTCAGTACTTC,CASSPPGTVKNIQYF